The T cell receptor beta chain described here comes from a study of blood T cells in healthy people across ages. Study-wide findings and caveats: Diversity estimates from one million T cells were considered underestimates.

Peripheral blood was drawn, approximately 9.5 milliliters per donor. CDR3 length: 16 residues. V was pared by 3 bases and J by 3 bases, with 15 bases between. The germline CDR1 and CDR2 sequences are SGDLS and YYNGEE. To note about this clonotype: Its antigen is currently unknown.

Combining a sample-barcoded 5' primer with a J-beta primer mix, a second PCR ran for 7 to 11 cycles. Through a template-switch adaptor with 12 random nucleotides, each cDNA molecule received a tag. TCRdb independently ran MiXCR on the 5' RACE reads; one entry per CDR3 protein. The table includes about 930,000 distinct CDR3 sequences, about 28% detected once. These records were also assigned to another study, of T cells of mothers and their children. From that second work: An overlap that was slightly higher, though non-significant, was seen in related mother-child pairs versus unrelated pairs.

The specimen sequenced was blood. This chain joins TRBV9 and TRBJ2-2, with D perhaps matching TRBD2 (5 bases). The source of this sequence is a woman aged 40 to 50 in good health. The CDR3 sequence: CASSARPFGDTGELFF. The CDR3 DNA reads as TGTGCCAGCAGCGCCAGACCGTTCGGGGACACCGGGGAGCTGTTTTTT. Combining the CDR3 with reference TRBV9 and TRBJ2-2 gives the whole variable domain DSGVTQTPKHLITATGQRVTLRCSPRSGDLSVYWYQQSLDQGLQFLIQYYNGEERAKGNILERFSAQQFPDLHSELNLSSLELGDSALYFCASSARPFGDTGELFFGEGSRLTVL.